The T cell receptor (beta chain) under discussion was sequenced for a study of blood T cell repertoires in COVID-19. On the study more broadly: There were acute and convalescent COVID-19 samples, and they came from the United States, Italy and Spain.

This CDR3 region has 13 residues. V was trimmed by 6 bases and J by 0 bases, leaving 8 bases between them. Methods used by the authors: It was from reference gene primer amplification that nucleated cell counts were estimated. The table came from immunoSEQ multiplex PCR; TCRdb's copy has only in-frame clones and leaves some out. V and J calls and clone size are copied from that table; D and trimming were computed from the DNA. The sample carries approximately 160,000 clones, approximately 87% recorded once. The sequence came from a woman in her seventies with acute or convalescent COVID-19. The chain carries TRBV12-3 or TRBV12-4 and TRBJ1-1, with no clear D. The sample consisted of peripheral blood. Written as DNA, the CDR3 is TGTGCCAGCAGCACGGGTCTGAACACTGAAGCTTTCTTT. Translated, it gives CASSTGLNTEAFF.